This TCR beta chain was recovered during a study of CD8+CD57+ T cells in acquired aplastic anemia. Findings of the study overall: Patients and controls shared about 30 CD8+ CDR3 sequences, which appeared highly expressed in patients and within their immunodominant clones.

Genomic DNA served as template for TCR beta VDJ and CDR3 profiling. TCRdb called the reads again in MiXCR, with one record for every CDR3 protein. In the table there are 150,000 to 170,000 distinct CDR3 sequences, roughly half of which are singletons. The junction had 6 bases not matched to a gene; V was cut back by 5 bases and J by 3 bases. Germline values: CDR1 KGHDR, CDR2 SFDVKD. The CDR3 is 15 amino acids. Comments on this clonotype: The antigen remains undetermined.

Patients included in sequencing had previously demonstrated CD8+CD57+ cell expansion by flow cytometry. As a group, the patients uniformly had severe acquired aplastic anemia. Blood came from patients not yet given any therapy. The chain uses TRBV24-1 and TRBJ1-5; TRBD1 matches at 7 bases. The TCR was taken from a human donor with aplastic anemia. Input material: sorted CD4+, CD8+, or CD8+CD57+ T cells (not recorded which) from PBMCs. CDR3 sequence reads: CATSGTGSNNQPQHF. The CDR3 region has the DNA TGTGCCACCAGTGGGACAGGTAGTAACAATCAGCCCCAGCATTTT.